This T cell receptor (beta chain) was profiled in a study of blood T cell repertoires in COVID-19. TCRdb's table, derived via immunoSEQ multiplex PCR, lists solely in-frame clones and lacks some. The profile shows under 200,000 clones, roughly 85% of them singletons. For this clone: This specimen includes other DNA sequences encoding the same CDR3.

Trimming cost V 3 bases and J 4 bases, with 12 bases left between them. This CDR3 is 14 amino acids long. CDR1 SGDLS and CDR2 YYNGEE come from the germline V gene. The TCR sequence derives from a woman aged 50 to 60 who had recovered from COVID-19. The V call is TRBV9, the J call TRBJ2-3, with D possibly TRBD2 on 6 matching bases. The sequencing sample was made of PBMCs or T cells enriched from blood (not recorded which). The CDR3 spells CASSAGGGPDTQYF. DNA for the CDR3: TGTGCCAGCAGCGCCGGGGGTGGCCCAGATACGCAGTATTTT.